This T cell receptor (beta chain) was sequenced during a study of OX40 agonist ivuxolimab in advanced cancers. Study-level information: Ivuxolimab, which is an agonistic anti-OX40 (CD134) antibody, was administered to the patients.

Study conclusions and caveats: Dose levels from 0.1 to 3.0 mg/kg saw CD4+ and CD8+ blood T cells expand clonally by week 6. Some of the nonresponding patients also showed low levels of normalized T-cell clonal expansion. Antigen specificity was not determined for the expanded peripheral T cells.

Comment on this clone: Its specificity is not known.

Assay: immunoSEQ multiplex PCR; the TCRdb copy retains only in-frame clones and omits some. The sample carries 60,000 or so clones, 80% to 90% recorded once. The receptor was isolated from an adult with an advanced solid tumor such as melanoma, head and neck, liver or kidney cancer. Sample: CD4+ or CD8+ T cells sorted from blood, taken in a trial of the OX40 agonist ivuxolimab.

Here the CDR3 reads CASSPHLGEQFF. The CDR3 DNA sequence: TGTGCCAGCAGCCCACACCTCGGTGAGCAGTTCTTC. The chain recombines TRBV7-6 with TRBJ2-1, with D uncertain. The CDR3 has 12 residues. V lost 5 bases, J lost 9 bases, and 11 bases lay in between. Germline CDR1 and CDR2: SGHVS and FNYEAQ.